A single sample gave rise to the 25 T cell receptor beta chains below, sequenced in a study of a mutant IDH1 vaccine in newly diagnosed glioma. Profiling relied on immunoSEQ multiplex PCR, and the TCRdb table lists in-frame clones only, not all of them. The sample comprises tens of thousands of clones, 85% to 90% of which are singletons, and about 1.6% rests with the top ten. These receptors have no known antigen. Documented time point: week 35, safety follow-up. Doses consisted of 300 ug of mutant IDH1 20-mer peptide each, paired with topical imiquimod. The sample was PBMCs, taken from a glioma patient whose treatment included an IDH1 peptide vaccine. The receptors here all came from a man aged 35 to 55 with glioma.

This clone showed up just once. CDR3 protein: CASSPQLNTEAFF. CDR3 in DNA: TGCGCCAGCAGCCCCCAGCTCAACACTGAAGCTTTCTTT. The V gene is TRBV5-1, the J gene TRBJ1-1; D uncertain. This CDR3 comprises 13 residues. Per the germline V gene, CDR1 is SGHRS and CDR2 is YFSETQ. Trimming pared 4 bases from V and 2 bases from J, leaving 9 bases between.

V gene TRBV11-2 combines with J gene TRBJ2-7; D unresolved. Germline V gene sequence: CDR1 SGHAT, CDR2 FQNNGV. Trimming pared 1 base from V and 2 bases from J, leaving 15 bases between. The CDR3 is made up of 16 amino acids. The CDR3 protein is CASSLALSDPPYEQYV. The CDR3 DNA follows: TGTGCCAGCAGCTTAGCTCTCTCCGACCCGCCCTACGAGCAGTACGTC.

The chain joins TRBV10-3 to TRBJ2-1, with 10 bases aligning to TRBD2. V was clipped by 0 bases and J by 5 bases; unmatched bases: 4. The CDR3 runs 16 residues. Germline CDR1 reads ENHRY; CDR2 reads SYGVKD. CDR3 sequence (DNA): TGTGCCATCAGTGAGTCGGCTAGCGGGGGACACAATGAGCAGTTCTTC. As protein: CAISESASGGHNEQFF.

V is TRBV2 and J is TRBJ2-1; D gene unclear. Between the trimmed V and J ends, which lost 10 bases and 3 bases, there was a span of 16 bases. CDR3 size: 14 residues. Germline loops: CDR1 SNHLY, CDR2 FYNNEI. The CDR3 DNA sequence: TGTGCCAACTACTGGGAAAACGGCTACAATGAGCAGTTCTTC. As protein: CANYWENGYNEQFF.

The chain combines TRBV5-1 with TRBJ2-1, with no clear D. The germline gives CDR1 SGHRS, CDR2 YFSETQ. V was shortened by 4 bases and J by 6 bases, with 17 bases between the two germline ends. CDR3 size: 15 residues. The CDR3 region has the DNA TGCGCCAGCAGCCTTGGAGACTCCCCAGGCAATGAGCAGTTCTTC. This encodes CASSLGDSPGNEQFF.

The chain combines TRBV28 with TRBJ1-2; possible D gene TRBD1, 6 bases. CDR1 is MDHEN, CDR2 SYDVKM, per germline. The CDR3 runs 13 residues. The V and J ends lost 9 bases and 8 bases respectively, with 19 bases between them. CDR3 nucleotide sequence: TGTGCCAGTTTTCCCCCAGGGGTAGGGGGCTACACCTTC. Amino acid sequence: CASFPPGVGGYTF.

This clone came up a few times. The rearrangement joins TRBV19 to TRBJ2-3; tentative D call: TRBD1 (6 bases). Trimming shortened V by 4 bases and J by 5 bases, and 16 bases separated the two germline ends. Germline-derived CDR1 and CDR2 are LNHDA and SQIVND (reference sequence). The CDR3 totals 15 residues. Here the CDR3 DNA reads TGTGCCAGTAGTAAGAGTGAGGGGGACATAGATACGCAGTATTTT. Residues: CASSKSEGDIDTQYF.

The CDR3 spells CASSSPRGTYEQYV. CDR3 DNA sequence: TGTGCCAGCAGTTCCCCGAGAGGGACCTACGAGCAGTACGTC. The J gene is TRBJ2-7, the V gene TRBV6-5; D is perhaps TRBD2 (5 bases). The CDR3 sequence is 14 residues long. Germline V gives CDR1 MNHEY, CDR2 SVGAGI. V was shortened by 4 bases and J by 2 bases, with 12 bases between the two germline ends.

This clone has only a few counts. The chain is built from TRBV28 and TRBJ2-7; TRBD2 agrees at 10 bases. The trim removed 1 base at V and 4 bases at J, leaving 4 bases unmatched. Germline CDR1 reads MDHEN; CDR2 reads SYDVKM. CDR3 length: 15 amino acids. This CDR3 is CASSLSPSGRYEQYF. CDR3 bases: TGTGCCAGCAGTTTATCCCCTAGCGGGAGATACGAGCAGTACTTC.

V is TRBV7-9 and J is TRBJ1-1, with 11 bases lining up with TRBD1. Per the germline V gene, CDR1 is SEHNR and CDR2 is FQNEAQ (reference sequence). V was clipped by 5 bases and J by 1 base; unmatched bases: 12. CDR3 length equals 18 residues. The CDR3 bases are TGTGCCAGCAGCCCGCCTGGAGGGACAGGGGGGGGGAACACTGAAGCTTTCTTT. It is translated as CASSPPGGTGGGNTEAFF.

This clone was detected only a few times. The chain couples TRBV9 to TRBJ2-1, with 9 bases lining up with TRBD2. V lost 0 bases, J lost 8 bases, and 6 bases stayed unmatched. This CDR3 contains 15 residues. Germline V gene data show CDR1 as SGDLS and CDR2 as YYNGEE. The CDR3 here is CASSVVSGSRYEQFF. CDR3 DNA: TGTGCCAGCAGCGTAGTTAGCGGGAGTAGGTATGAGCAGTTCTTC.

The chain carries TRBV6-1 and TRBJ2-5; D is unresolved. Germline assignment: CDR1 MNHNS and CDR2 SASEGT. Trimming cost V 1 base and J 2 bases, with 11 bases left between them. The CDR3 runs 15 residues. The CDR3 protein is CASSEGVLIQETQYF. DNA of the CDR3: TGTGCCAGCAGTGAAGGTGTGCTTATACAAGAGACCCAGTACTTC.

The chain joins TRBV2 to TRBJ2-7; D may be TRBD1 (6 bases). The V gene lost 5 bases and the J gene lost 0 bases, with 23 bases spanning the gap. Germline V CDR1 and CDR2: SNHLY, FYNNEI. This CDR3 has 18 amino acids. CDR3 nucleotide sequence: TGTGCCAGCAGTCCACTCGGGACCGGGACATCGAGCTCCTACGAGCAGTACGTC. Translation: CASSPLGTGTSSSYEQYV.

The chain uses TRBV18 and TRBJ1-1; D is uncertain. V was clipped by 0 bases and J by 3 bases, with 8 bases between them. CDR3 size: 14 residues. Germline-derived CDR1 and CDR2 are KGHSH and LQKENI. CDR3 DNA sequence: TGTGCCAGCTCACCACCGACAAGGGACACTGAAGCTTTCTTT. It translates to CASSPPTRDTEAFF.

The chain has TRBV7-9 and TRBJ1-2; 10 nucleotides align to TRBD1. Germline values: CDR1 SEHNR, CDR2 FQNEAQ (reference sequence). The ends lost 5 bases at V and 1 base at J; junction bases unmatched: 16. The CDR3 runs 19 residues. The DNA of the CDR3 is TGTGCCAGCAGCCAAACGGCCACCGGGACAGGGGAAATTAACTATGGCTACACCTTC. It specifies CASSQTATGTGEINYGYTF.

J is TRBJ2-5 and V is TRBV7-7; 13 nucleotides match TRBD2. The germline CDR1 and CDR2 sequences are SSHAT and FNYEAQ (reference sequence). Trimming cost V 4 bases and J 5 bases; bases outside gene matches: 4. CDR3 length equals 15 residues. The CDR3: CASSSTSGGMETQYF. The CDR3 DNA follows: TGTGCCAGCAGCTCGACTAGCGGGGGGATGGAGACCCAGTACTTC.

This rearrangement joins TRBV5-1 to TRBJ1-2; a possible D gene is TRBD1 (6 bases). Trimming took 0 bases from V and 0 from J, leaving 9 bases between them. The CDR3 is made up of 15 amino acids. Looked up from germline, CDR1 is SGHRS and CDR2 is YFSETQ. The CDR3 here is CASSLVSGANYGYTF. DNA of the CDR3: TGCGCCAGCAGCTTGGTATCAGGGGCTAACTATGGCTACACCTTC.

The DNA for the CDR3 is TGCGCCAGCAGCCGATCTAGCGGGGGCACAGATACGCAGTATTTT. Its protein is CASSRSSGGTDTQYF. The genes are TRBV4-1 and TRBJ2-3, with 9 nucleotides matching TRBD2. Germline-derived CDR1 and CDR2 are MGHRA and YSYEKL. CDR3 length equals 15 residues. With V trimmed by 4 bases and J by 1 base, 3 bases remained unmatched.

The V call is TRBV5-1, the J call TRBJ2-3, with D perhaps TRBD2 (6 bases). Trimming cost V 5 bases and J 1 base, with 14 bases left between them. The CDR3 loop spans 15 amino acids. CDR1 and CDR2 from the germline V gene are SGHRS and YFSETQ. The CDR3 DNA follows: TGCGCCAGCAGTATGGGGACTCAAGGCACAGATACGCAGTATTTT. Its translation: CASSMGTQGTDTQYF.

This clone was observed a few times. V gene TRBV7-8 combines with J gene TRBJ2-7, with 9 bases aligning to TRBD1. V was clipped by 2 bases and J by 4 bases; unmatched bases: 15. In germline, CDR1 is SGHVS, CDR2 FQNEAQ. There are 18 residues in the CDR3. CDR3 in DNA: TGTGCCAGCAGCTTATCCGAGGTGGGACAGGGCCCGTGGTACGAGCAGTACTTC. Amino acids: CASSLSEVGQGPWYEQYF.

The CDR3 DNA follows: TGTGCCAGCAGCGTAGATAGCAGGGTGGTCGATGAGCAGTTCTTC. This encodes CASSVDSRVVDEQFF. The rearrangement uses TRBV9 and TRBJ2-1; possible D gene TRBD1, 5 bases. CDR3 length: 15 amino acids. Germline CDR1 and CDR2: SGDLS and YYNGEE. The V end lost 0 bases, the J end lost 8 bases, and 15 bases lay between the germline ends.

The chain combines TRBV7-3 with TRBJ2-3, with D perhaps matching TRBD2 (5 bases). V was trimmed by 4 bases and J by 3 bases, leaving 20 bases between them. Per germline, CDR1 SGHTA and CDR2 FQGTGA. The CDR3 consists of 17 residues. The CDR3 loop is CASSSAPPDWGTDTQYF. The CDR3 nucleotides are TGTGCCAGCAGCTCCGCCCCGCCGGACTGGGGTACAGATACGCAGTATTTT. Full variable domain (outside the CDR3, taken from reference TRBV7-3 and TRBJ2-3): GAGVSQTPSNKVTEKGKYVELRCDPISGHTALYWYRQSLGQGPEFLIYFQGTGAADDSGLPNDRFFAVRPEGSVSTLKIQRTERGDSAVYLCASSSAPPDWGTDTQYFGPGTRLTVL.

The J gene is TRBJ2-2, the V gene TRBV19; TRBD1 aligns across 8 bases. J was trimmed by 4 bases and V by 7 bases; bases with no gene match: 5. Germline CDR1 is LNHDA and CDR2 is SQIVND (reference sequence). The CDR3 runs 14 residues. CDR3 protein: CASTGGAGTGELFF. The CDR3 DNA reads as TGTGCCAGTACAGGGGGCGCGGGCACCGGGGAGCTGTTTTTT.

The genes are TRBV25-1 and TRBJ2-3; tentatively, D is TRBD1 (5 bases). The CDR3 is made up of 14 amino acids. Germline V CDR1 and CDR2: MGHDK, SYGVNS. Deletions cut 6 bases from V and 3 bases from J, with 13 bases between. The CDR3 loop reads CASRGRVSTDTQYF. The CDR3 bases are TGTGCCAGCAGGGGCAGGGTGTCTACAGATACGCAGTATTTT.

This chain links TRBV7-9 with TRBJ1-2; no definite D call. Trimming took 2 bases from V and 13 from J, leaving 17 bases between them. Per the germline V gene, CDR1 is SEHNR and CDR2 is FQNEAQ (reference sequence). The CDR3 contains 13 residues. The DNA for the CDR3 is TGTGCCAGCAGCTTAAATCTCCCGGGCTTGTTCACCTTC. It codes for CASSLNLPGLFTF.